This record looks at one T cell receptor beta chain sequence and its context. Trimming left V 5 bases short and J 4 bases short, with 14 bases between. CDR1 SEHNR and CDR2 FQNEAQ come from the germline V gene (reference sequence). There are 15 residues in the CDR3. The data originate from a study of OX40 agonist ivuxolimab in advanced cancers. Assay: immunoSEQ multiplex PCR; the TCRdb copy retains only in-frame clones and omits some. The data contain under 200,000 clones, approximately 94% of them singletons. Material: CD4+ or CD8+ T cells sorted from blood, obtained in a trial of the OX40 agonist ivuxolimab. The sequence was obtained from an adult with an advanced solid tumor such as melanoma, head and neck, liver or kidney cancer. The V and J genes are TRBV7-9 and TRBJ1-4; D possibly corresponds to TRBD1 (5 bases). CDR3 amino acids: CASSRFPGGNEKLFF. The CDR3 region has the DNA TGTGCCAGCAGCCGATTCCCGGGGGGTAATGAAAAACTGTTTTTT.